Following are 14 T cell receptor beta chains from one sample sequenced in a study of blood T cell repertoires in COVID-19. Profiled with immunoSEQ multiplex PCR; TCRdb holds only in-frame clones, not every one. Of about 380,000 clones in the sample, 85% were seen once. The sample was peripheral blood. These receptors originate from a woman under 30 with acute or convalescent COVID-19.

V and J are TRBV4-2 and TRBJ1-2; D remains unclear. Germline V gives CDR1 LGHNA, CDR2 YNFKEQ. Trimming pared 1 base from V and 6 bases from J, leaving 6 bases between. The CDR3 has 12 residues. CDR3 in amino acids: CASSQGGNGYTF. The CDR3 DNA reads as TGTGCCAGCAGCCAAGGAGGGAATGGCTACACCTTC.

The chain recombines TRBV6-1 with TRBJ2-1; 9 nucleotides line up with TRBD2. Unmatched junction bases numbered 7, after V lost 4 bases and J lost 3 bases. CDR3 length equals 16 residues. The V gene's germline CDR1 is MNHNS and CDR2 SASEGT. CDR3 bases: TGTGCCAGCAGTGCCCCAACTAGCGGGCTCTACAATGAGCAGTTCTTC. Amino acids: CASSAPTSGLYNEQFF.

The chain is built from TRBV4-1 and TRBJ2-7, with TRBD2 matching over 11 bases. Trimming removed 4 bases from V and 3 bases from J; junction bases left unmatched: 14. The CDR3 is 18 residues long. Germline values: CDR1 MGHRA, CDR2 YSYEKL. This CDR3 is CASSLSGGSGGEFYEQYF. CDR3 sequence (DNA): TGCGCCAGCAGCCTCTCCGGGGGTAGCGGGGGGGAATTCTACGAGCAGTACTTC.

The rearrangement links TRBV19 to TRBJ2-3, with 9 bases fitting TRBD2. The length of the CDR3 is 14 residues. Germline loops: CDR1 LNHDA, CDR2 SQIVND (reference sequence). The V gene end was trimmed by 3 bases and the J gene end by 5 bases; junction bases not matched to a gene: 3. For the CDR3, the DNA is TGTGCCAGTAGTATCCTACTAGCGGGAGATACGCAGTATTTT. It yields the protein CASSILLAGDTQYF.

This chain joins TRBV27 and TRBJ2-2, with TRBD2 as a possible D gene (5 bases). The germline V gene encodes CDR1 MNHEY and CDR2 SMNVEV (reference sequence). The germline V and J ends were trimmed by 3 bases and 1 base, with 9 bases remaining between them. The CDR3 sequence is 15 residues long. The CDR3 sequence: CASSFERRNTGELFF. The CDR3 coding sequence is TGTGCCAGCAGTTTTGAGCGGAGGAACACCGGGGAGCTGTTTTTT.

J is TRBJ1-2 and V is TRBV19, with 8 bases aligning to TRBD1. The germline gives CDR1 LNHDA, CDR2 SQIVND (reference sequence). The CDR3 consists of 14 residues. J lost 7 bases, V lost 0 bases, and 4 bases had no gene match. CDR3 in amino acids: CASSIDRGPVGYTF. DNA for the CDR3: TGTGCCAGTAGTATAGACAGGGGGCCGGTTGGCTACACCTTC.

This sequence joins TRBV5-1 and TRBJ2-6; 7 bases align to TRBD1. This CDR3 has 16 residues. Germline V lookup: CDR1 SGHRS, CDR2 YFSETQ. With 5 bases clipped from V and 0 bases from J, the junction kept 5 bases outside the gene matches. In DNA, the CDR3 is TGCGCCAGCAGGGCAGGGGGTATCTCTGGGGCCAACGTCCTGACTTTC. This codes for CASRAGGISGANVLTF.

The rearrangement links TRBV29-1 to TRBJ2-7; D may be TRBD1 (6 bases). V was pared by 4 bases and J by 0 bases, with 10 bases between. This CDR3 is 13 amino acids long. Germline CDR1 is SQVTM and CDR2 is ANQGSEA. CDR3 nucleotide sequence: TGCAGCGTTGGACAGGACCCCTCCTACGAGCAGTACTTC. Its translation is CSVGQDPSYEQYF.

The chain has TRBV7-2 and TRBJ2-5; 7 bases agree with TRBD1. Germline-derived CDR1 and CDR2 are SGHTA and FQGNSA. The length of the CDR3 is 13 residues. Trimming at V came to 5 bases and at J to 3 bases, leaving 3 bases not matched to a gene. The DNA of the CDR3 is TGTGCCAGCAGCACCGACAGGGAAGAGACCCAGTACTTC. Encoded protein: CASSTDREETQYF.

The CDR3 region has the DNA TGTGCCAGCAGCGTAGAAGGGGGGGCTAACACTGAAGCTTTCTTT. Translating gives CASSVEGGANTEAFF. The V gene is TRBV9, the J gene TRBJ1-1; perhaps TRBD1 as D (6 bases). The length of the CDR3 is 15 residues. Germline V CDR1 and CDR2: SGDLS, YYNGEE. Trimming removed 0 bases at V and 2 bases at J, with 11 bases between.

This clone turned up a few times. The chain employs TRBV5-1 and TRBJ1-2, with 12 bases that match TRBD1. The V gene end was trimmed by 4 bases and the J gene end by 6 bases; junction bases not matched to a gene: 7. Germline V CDR1 and CDR2: SGHRS, YFSETQ. This CDR3 comprises 15 residues. CDR3 nucleotides: TGCGCCAGCAGCAGAAGGGACAGGGGGCCAGATGGCTACACCTTC. Encoded protein: CASSRRDRGPDGYTF.

The V and J genes are TRBV7-2 and TRBJ2-5; a possible D gene is TRBD2 (7 bases). Germline CDR1 and CDR2: SGHTA and FQGNSA. V was cut by 5 bases and J by 6 bases, with 19 bases left in between. The length of the CDR3 is 15 residues. Here the CDR3 reads CASSPPGGGAKTQYF. In DNA, the CDR3 is TGTGCCAGCAGCCCTCCCGGAGGGGGGGCAAAGACCCAGTACTTC.

This chain links TRBV7-3 with TRBJ2-3; D not certain. The CDR3 totals 12 residues. Germline lookup yields CDR1 SGHTA and CDR2 FQGTGA. The V gene lost 4 bases and the J gene lost 4 bases, with 6 bases spanning the gap. The CDR3 bases are TGTGCCAGCAGCTACGGAGCAGATACGCAGTATTTT. This translates into CASSYGADTQYF.

The V and J genes are TRBV5-1 and TRBJ2-1; TRBD2 agrees at 11 bases. CDR1 is SGHRS and CDR2 is YFSETQ in the germline V gene. CDR3 length: 17 amino acids. V was clipped by 3 bases and J by 5 bases; unmatched bases: 10. The CDR3 sequence: CASSSRVAGGKDNEQFF. CDR3 DNA sequence: TGCGCCAGCAGCTCGAGGGTAGCGGGAGGGAAGGACAATGAGCAGTTCTTC.